This T cell receptor beta chain was observed in a study of graft-versus-host responses after intestinal transplantation. Study context: The study gave all recipients anti-thymocyte globulin induction, then tacrolimus and steroids for two to three years.

Trimming cost V 4 bases and J 6 bases; bases outside gene matches: 11. Looked up from germline, CDR1 is SEHNR and CDR2 is FQNEAQ (reference sequence). The CDR3 totals 15 residues. Overall study results and limits: GvH clonotypes were identified within recipient marrow, with a subset emerging first in ileum or blood. Peak circulating GvH clone levels were associated with early post-transplant HvG declines.

Sequencing was performed with immunoSEQ multiplex PCR; in TCRdb, only in-frame clones are kept and a portion is missing. The sample comprises about 82,000 clones, 91% of which are singletons, and approximately 0.35% rests with the top ten. The sample holds one count of this clone. Its antigen is not known. The sequences come from unstimulated CD4+ T cells sorted from spleen or lymph node cells, collected before transplant. The origin of this receptor is a human donor who was the organ donor for an intestinal transplant. The rearrangement links TRBV7-9 to TRBJ2-7; 8 bases are shared with TRBD2. Here the CDR3 DNA reads TGTGCCAGCAGCTCATCGGGACTAGGATTCTCCGAGCAGTACTTC. Translating gives CASSSSGLGFSEQYF.